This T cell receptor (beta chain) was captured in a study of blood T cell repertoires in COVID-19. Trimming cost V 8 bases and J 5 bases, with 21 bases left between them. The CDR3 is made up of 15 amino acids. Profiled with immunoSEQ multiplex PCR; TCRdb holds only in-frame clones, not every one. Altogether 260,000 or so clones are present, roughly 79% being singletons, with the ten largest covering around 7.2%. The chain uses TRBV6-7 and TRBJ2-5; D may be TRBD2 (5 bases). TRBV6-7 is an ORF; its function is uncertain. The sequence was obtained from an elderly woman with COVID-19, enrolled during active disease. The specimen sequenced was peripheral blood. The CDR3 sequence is CASGLMGAHVETQYF. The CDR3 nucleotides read TGTGCCAGCGGGTTGATGGGAGCCCATGTGGAGACCCAGTACTTC.